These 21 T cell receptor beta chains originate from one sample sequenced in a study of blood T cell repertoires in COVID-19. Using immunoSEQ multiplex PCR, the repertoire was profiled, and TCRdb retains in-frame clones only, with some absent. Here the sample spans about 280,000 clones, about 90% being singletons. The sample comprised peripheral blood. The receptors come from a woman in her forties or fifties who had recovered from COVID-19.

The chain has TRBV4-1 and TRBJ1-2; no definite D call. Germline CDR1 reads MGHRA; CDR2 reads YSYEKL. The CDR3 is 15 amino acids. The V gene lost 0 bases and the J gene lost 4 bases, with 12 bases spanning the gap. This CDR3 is CASSQDPGAVYGYTF. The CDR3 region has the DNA TGCGCCAGCAGCCAAGATCCGGGAGCAGTCTATGGCTACACCTTC.

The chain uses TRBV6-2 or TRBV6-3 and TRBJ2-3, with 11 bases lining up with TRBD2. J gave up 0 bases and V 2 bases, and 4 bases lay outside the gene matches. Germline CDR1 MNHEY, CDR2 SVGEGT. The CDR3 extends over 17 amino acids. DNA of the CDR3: TGTGCCAGCAGTTACGTGACTAGCGGGACTAGCACAGATACGCAGTATTTT. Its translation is CASSYVTSGTSTDTQYF.

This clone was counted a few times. CDR3 DNA sequence: TGCAGCGTTCAGAACCAGTTGAACACTGAAGCTTTCTTT. Encoded protein: CSVQNQLNTEAFF. The chain carries TRBV29-1 and TRBJ1-1; no definite D call. CDR1 and CDR2 (germline): SQVTM, ANQGSEA. The length of the CDR3 is 13 residues. Trimming shortened V by 5 bases and J by 0 bases, and 10 bases separated the two germline ends. The whole variable domain, remainder taken from reference TRBV29-1 and TRBJ1-1, is SAVISQKPSRDICQRGTSLTIQCQVDSQVTMMFWYRQQPGQSLTLIATANQGSEATYESGFVIDKFPISRPNLTFSTLTVSNMSPEDSSIYLCSVQNQLNTEAFFGQGTRLTVV.

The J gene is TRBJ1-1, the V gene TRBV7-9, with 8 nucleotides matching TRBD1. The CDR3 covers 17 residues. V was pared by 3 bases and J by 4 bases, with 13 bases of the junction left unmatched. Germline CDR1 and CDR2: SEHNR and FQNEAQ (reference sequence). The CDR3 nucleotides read TGTGCCAGCAGCTTCCCGCCAGGGGGCGCTGGGAGCACTGAAGCTTTCTTT. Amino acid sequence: CASSFPPGGAGSTEAFF.

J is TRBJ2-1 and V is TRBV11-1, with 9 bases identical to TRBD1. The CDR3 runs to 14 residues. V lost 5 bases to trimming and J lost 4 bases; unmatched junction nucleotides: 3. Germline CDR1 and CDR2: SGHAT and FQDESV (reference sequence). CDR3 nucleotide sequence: TGTGCCAGCAGCGCCGGGACAGGGTACAATGAGCAGTTCTTC. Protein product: CASSAGTGYNEQFF. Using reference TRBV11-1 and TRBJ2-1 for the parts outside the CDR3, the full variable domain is EAEVAQSPRYKITEKSQAVAFWCDPISGHATLYWYRQILGQGPELLVQFQDESVVDDSQLPKDRFSAERLKGVDSTLKIQPAELGDSAMYLCASSAGTGYNEQFFGPGTRLTVL.

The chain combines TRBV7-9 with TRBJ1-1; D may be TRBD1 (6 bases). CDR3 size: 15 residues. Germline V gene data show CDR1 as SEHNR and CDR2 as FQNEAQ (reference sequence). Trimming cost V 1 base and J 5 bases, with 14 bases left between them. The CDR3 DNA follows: TGTGCCAGCAGCTTAGGCACAGGGTTATGGACTGAAGCTTTCTTT. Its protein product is CASSLGTGLWTEAFF.

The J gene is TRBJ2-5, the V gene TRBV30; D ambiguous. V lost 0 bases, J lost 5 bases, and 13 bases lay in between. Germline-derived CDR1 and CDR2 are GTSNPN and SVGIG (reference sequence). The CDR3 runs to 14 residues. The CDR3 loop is CAWSVRVKEETQYF. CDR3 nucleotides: TGTGCCTGGAGTGTACGGGTGAAAGAGGAGACCCAGTACTTC.

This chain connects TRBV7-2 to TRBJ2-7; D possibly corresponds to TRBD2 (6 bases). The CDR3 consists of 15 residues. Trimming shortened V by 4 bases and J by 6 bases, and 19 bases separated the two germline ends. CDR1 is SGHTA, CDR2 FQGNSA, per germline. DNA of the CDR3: TGTGCCAGCAGCTCGAGCAGTCCAGGAGGGTCCGAGCAGTACTTC. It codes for CASSSSSPGGSEQYF.

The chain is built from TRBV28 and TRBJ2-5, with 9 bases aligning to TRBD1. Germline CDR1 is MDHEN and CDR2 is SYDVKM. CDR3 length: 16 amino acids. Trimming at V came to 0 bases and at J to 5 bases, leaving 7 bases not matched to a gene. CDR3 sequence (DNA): TGTGCCAGCAGTTTATGGTTGGGACAGGGAGAGGAGACCCAGTACTTC. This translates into CASSLWLGQGEETQYF.

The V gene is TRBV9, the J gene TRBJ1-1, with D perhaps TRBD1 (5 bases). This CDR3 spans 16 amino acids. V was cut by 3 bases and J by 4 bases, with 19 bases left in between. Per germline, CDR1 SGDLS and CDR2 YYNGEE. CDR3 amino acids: CASSAPVGGRGTEAFF. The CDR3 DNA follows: TGTGCCAGCAGCGCTCCGGTGGGGGGTCGGGGCACTGAAGCTTTCTTT.

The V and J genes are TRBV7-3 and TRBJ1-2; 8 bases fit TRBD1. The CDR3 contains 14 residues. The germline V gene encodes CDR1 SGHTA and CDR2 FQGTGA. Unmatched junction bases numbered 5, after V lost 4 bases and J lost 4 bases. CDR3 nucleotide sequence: TGTGCCAGCAGCTCTGGACAGGGAGCCTATGGCTACACCTTC. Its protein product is CASSSGQGAYGYTF.

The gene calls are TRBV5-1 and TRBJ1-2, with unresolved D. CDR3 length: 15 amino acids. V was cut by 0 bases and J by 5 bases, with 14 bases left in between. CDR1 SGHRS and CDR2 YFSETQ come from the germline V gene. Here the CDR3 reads CASSLAFETEYGYTF. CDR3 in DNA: TGCGCCAGCAGCTTGGCGTTTGAGACGGAGTATGGCTACACCTTC. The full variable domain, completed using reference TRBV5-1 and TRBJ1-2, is KAGVTQTPRYLIKTRGQQVTLSCSPISGHRSVSWYQQTPGQGLQFLFEYFSETQRNKGNFPGRFSGRQFSNSRSEMNVSTLELGDSALYLCASSLAFETEYGYTFGSGTRLTVV.

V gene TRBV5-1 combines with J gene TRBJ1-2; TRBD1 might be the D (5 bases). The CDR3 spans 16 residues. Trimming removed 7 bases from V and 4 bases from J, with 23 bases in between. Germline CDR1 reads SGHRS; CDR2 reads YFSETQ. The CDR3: CASGDQPQGVGYGYTF. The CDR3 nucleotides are TGCGCCAGCGGCGACCAACCTCAGGGTGTAGGCTATGGCTACACCTTC.

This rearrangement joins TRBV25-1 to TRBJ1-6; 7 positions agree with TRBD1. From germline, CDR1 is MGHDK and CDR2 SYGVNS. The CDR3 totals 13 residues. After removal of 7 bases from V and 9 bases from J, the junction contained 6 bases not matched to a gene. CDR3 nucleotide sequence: TGTGCCAGCAACGACAGGGTTTCTTCACCCCTCCACTTT. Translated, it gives CASNDRVSSPLHF.

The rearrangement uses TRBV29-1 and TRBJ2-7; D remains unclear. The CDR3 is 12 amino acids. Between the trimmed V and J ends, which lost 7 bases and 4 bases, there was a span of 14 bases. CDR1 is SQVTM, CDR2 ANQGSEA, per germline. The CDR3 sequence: CSASLSHYEQYF. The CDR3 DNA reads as TGCAGCGCCTCTCTCAGTCATTACGAGCAGTACTTC.

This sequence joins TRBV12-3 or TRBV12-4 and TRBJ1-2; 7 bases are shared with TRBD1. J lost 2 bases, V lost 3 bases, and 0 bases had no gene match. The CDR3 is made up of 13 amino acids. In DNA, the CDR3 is TGTGCCAGCAGTTTGGACAGGAACTATGGCTACACCTTC. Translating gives CASSLDRNYGYTF.

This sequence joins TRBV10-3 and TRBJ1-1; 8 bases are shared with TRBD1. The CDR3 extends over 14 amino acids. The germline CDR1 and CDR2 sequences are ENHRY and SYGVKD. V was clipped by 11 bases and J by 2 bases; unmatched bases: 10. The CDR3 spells CAASDRAQNTEAFF. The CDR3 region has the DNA TGTGCCGCCTCGGACAGGGCGCAAAACACTGAAGCTTTCTTT.

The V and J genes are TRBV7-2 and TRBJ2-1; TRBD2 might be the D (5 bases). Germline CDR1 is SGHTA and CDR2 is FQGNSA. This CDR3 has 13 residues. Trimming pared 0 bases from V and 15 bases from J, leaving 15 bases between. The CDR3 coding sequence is TGTGCCAGCAGCTTAGCGAGGGCGGGTGTCAGGTTCTTC. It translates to CASSLARAGVRFF.

CDR3 amino acids: CASSYEISGNTIYF. The DNA for the CDR3 is TGTGCCAGCAGTTACGAGATCTCTGGAAACACCATATATTTT. J is TRBJ1-3 and V is TRBV6-6, with unresolved D. Trimming removed 2 bases from V and 0 bases from J, with 5 bases in between. Germline-derived CDR1 and CDR2 are MNHNY and SVGAGI (reference sequence). This CDR3 comprises 14 residues.

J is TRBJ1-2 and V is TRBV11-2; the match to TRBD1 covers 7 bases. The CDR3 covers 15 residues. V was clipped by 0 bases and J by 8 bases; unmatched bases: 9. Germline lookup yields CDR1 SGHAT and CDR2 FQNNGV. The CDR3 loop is CASSLDRQGGTGYTF. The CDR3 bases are TGTGCCAGCAGCTTAGATCGCCAGGGGGGTACCGGCTACACCTTC.

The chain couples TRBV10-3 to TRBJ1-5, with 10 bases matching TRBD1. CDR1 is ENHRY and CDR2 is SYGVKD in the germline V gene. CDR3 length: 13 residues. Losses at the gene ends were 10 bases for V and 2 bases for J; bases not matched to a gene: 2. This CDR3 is CASGTGGNQPQHF. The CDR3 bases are TGTGCCAGTGGGACAGGGGGCAATCAGCCCCAGCATTTT.